The source of this TCR beta chain is a study of blood T cell repertoires in COVID-19. Looking at the study overall: Acute and convalescent COVID-19 specimens originated in the United States, Italy and Spain.

Germline CDR1 reads GTSNPN; CDR2 reads SVGIG (reference sequence). The CDR3 runs 14 residues. V lost 2 bases to trimming and J lost 0 bases, with 5 bases between them. Original processing notes: Reference gene primer amplification gave nucleated cell count estimates. Produced via immunoSEQ multiplex PCR; TCRdb's table is partial and in-frame only. V and J calls and clone size are those listed in that table; D and trimming were worked out from the DNA. The data contain about 200,000 clones, roughly 90% of them singletons. The participants were between about 18 and 90 years old and came from about two dozen US areas. Assignment of participants to cohorts was predicated upon participant-reported clinical history.

Source material: PBMCs or T cells enriched from blood (not recorded which). The gene calls are TRBV30 and TRBJ1-6; D is undetermined. The clonotype originates from a woman in her 30s with acute COVID-19. CDR3 sequence reads: CAWSRSSYNSPLHF. CDR3 DNA: TGTGCCTGGAGTCGGAGCTCCTATAATTCACCCCTCCACTTT.